This T cell receptor (beta chain) stems from a study of cytomegalovirus exposure and HLA in healthy donors. V gave up 11 bases and J gave up 0 bases, with 11 bases separating them. The CDR3 consists of 12 residues. From germline, CDR1 is MNHGY and CDR2 SAAAGT. Comments on this clone: Antigen: not known.

Study results and limitations: Highest at DRB1 and lowest at HLA-C, TCR association rates differed among HLA loci in a later analysis.

Vbeta (60) and Jbeta (13) primers were used in the PCR. Sequencing was performed with immunoSEQ multiplex PCR; in TCRdb, only in-frame clones are kept and a portion is missing. This table holds approximately 280,000 clones, about nine tenths found once. The V call is TRBV6-8, the J call TRBJ2-7, with a possible D match to TRBD2 (5 bases). This TCR was sampled from a man aged 40-49 years in good health and CMV-seropositive. The sample consisted of PBMCs. CDR3: CADGVYSYEQYF. The CDR3 nucleotides read TGTGCCGACGGGGTTTACTCCTACGAGCAGTACTTC.